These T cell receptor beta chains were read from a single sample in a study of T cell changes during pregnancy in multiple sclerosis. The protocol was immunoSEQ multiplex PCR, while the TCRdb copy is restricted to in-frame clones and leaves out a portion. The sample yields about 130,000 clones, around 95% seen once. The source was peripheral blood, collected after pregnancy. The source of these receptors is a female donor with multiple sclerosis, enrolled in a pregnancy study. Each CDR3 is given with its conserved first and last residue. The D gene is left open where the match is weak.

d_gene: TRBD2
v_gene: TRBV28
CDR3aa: CASSPSGLAGDYNEQFF

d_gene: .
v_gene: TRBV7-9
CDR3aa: CASSTPAGLVDTQYF

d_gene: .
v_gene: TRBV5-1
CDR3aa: CASSLGASPYEQYF

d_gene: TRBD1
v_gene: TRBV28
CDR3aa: CASSFRQGGKNIQYF

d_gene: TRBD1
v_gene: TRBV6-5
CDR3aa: CASSYGQGYQPQHF

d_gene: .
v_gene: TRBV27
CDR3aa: CASSRGGPQPQHF

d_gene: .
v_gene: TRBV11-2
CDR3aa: CASSLDLYGDNEQFF

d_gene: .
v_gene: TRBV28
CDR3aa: CASREGGGSNQPQHF

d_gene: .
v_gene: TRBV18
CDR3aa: CASSGGNEQFF

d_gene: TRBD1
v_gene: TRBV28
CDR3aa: CASSPKDRVNEKLFF

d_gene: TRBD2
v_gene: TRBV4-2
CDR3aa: CASSPGTSGDNEQFF

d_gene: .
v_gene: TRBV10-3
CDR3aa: CAINSPPQAKAFF

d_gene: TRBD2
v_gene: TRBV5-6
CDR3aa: CASSLSGRGEQFF

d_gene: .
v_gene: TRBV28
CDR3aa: CASSFNRIKETQYF

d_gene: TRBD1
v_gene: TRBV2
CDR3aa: CASSDRTGGAAEETQYF

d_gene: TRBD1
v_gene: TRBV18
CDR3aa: CASSLRTGDTEAFF

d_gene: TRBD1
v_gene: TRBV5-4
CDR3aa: CASSPILGQGEAFF

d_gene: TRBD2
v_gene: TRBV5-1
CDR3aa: CASTLAGGETQYF

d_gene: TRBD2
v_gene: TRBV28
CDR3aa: CASSKRWGTSGRNYEQYF

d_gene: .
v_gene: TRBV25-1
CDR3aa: CASSVSGEVGYTF

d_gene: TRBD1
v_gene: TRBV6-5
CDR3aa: CASSYQTGLHYGYTF

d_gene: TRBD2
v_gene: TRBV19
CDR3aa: CASSIGSGSSYNEQFF

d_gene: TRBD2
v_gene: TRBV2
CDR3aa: CASRTSGSPYNEQFF

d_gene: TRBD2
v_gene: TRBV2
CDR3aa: CASSEALLAGEVSIQYF

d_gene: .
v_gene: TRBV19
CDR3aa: CASSIETGTYEQYF